This T cell receptor (beta chain) was retrieved from a study of T cell repertoires in cytomegalovirus infection (dated by TCRdb to 2018 to 2020). Concerning the study at large: Peptide stimulations targeted recently identified HLA-C-restricted CMV epitopes, whose presentation resists viral immunomodulation, together with well-studied HLA-B-restricted epitopes. Because public TCR beta signatures pointed to carriage of CMV infection together with the matching HLA type, the HLA type of each donor mattered for the analysis. Paper-wide results and their limitations: Cumulative frequency of public TCR beta family members discriminated carriers of CMV infection plus the relevant HLA type in this cohort and an independent roughly 330-donor cohort. In the ex vivo response, HLA-C-restricted CMV-specific TCR beta clonotypes were dominant, and in two of eight donors the single most frequent clonotype came from this HLA-C-restricted group.

Reading the germline V gene (reference sequence) gives CDR1 LNHNV and CDR2 YYDKDF. The germline V end is reduced by 3 bases and the J end by 0 bases; junction bases left unmatched: 10. From cysteine to phenylalanine, the CDR3 is 18 amino acids long. The CDR3 DNA has 54 bases and is translated from base 1. Explained via the paper, the treatment or condition label denotes: in vitro stimulation with specific CMV peptide epitopes to enrich CMV-specific T cells. As to this clonotype: Its antigen specificity is not known. No qualities accompany the bases; no much larger clone lies one base away.

Sequenced on an Illumina HiSeq 1500. The raw public data were reprocessed by TCRdb itself: fastp quality trimming at Q25, MiXCR clonotype calling, in-frame beta chains only. All rows with the same CDR3 protein become a single entry with the most common DNA and genes. Recorded for this sample are hundreds of thousands of distinct CDR3 sequences; more than 30% of them occurred a single time. The top ten clones comprise about a sixth of the sample. This clonotype was obtained from a human donor in good health (CMV status not recorded). Some clones in this sample may be carry-over from other donors' samples. Here the sequenced sample was cultured PBMCs, taken from culture after CMV antigen stimulation. Rearrangement joined TRBV15 to TRBJ2-4; 8 nucleotides in the junction match TRBD1. The CDR3 in this case is CATSSFLTGEVAKNIQYF. The DNA reads TGTGCCACCAGCAGTTTCCTGACAGGGGAAGTAGCCAAAAACATTCAGTACTTC.